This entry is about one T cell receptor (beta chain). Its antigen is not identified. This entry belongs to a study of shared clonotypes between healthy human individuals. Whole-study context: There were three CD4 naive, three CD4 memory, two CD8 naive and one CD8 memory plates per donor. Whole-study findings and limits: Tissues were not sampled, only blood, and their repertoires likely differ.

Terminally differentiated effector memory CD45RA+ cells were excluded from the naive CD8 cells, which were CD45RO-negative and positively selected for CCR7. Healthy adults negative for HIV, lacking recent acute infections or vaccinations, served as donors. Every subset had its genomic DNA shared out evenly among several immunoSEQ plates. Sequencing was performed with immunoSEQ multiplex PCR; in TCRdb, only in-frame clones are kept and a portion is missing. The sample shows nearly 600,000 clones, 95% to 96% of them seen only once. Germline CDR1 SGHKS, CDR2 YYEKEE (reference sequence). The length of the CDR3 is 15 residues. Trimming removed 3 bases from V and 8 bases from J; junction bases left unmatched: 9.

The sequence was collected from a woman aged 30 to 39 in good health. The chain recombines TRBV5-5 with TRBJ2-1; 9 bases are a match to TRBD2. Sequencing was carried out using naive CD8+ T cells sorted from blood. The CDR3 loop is CASSSEGTSNHEQFF. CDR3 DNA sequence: TGTGCCAGCAGCTCGGAGGGGACTAGCAACCATGAGCAGTTCTTC.